Listed here are 17 T cell receptor beta chains from one sample, sequenced in a study of T cell clones after liver transplantation. Profiled with immunoSEQ multiplex PCR; TCRdb holds only in-frame clones, not every one. This table holds about 74,000 clones, roughly 80% found once. Sequencing used CD4+ T cells from blood, obtained before liver transplant. These receptors came from a human donor who received a liver transplant.

Written as DNA, the CDR3 is TGTGCCAGCAGTTACCCCCAGGGGGCACACTCCTACGAGCAGTACTTC. Its protein product is CASSYPQGAHSYEQYF. V and J are TRBV6-6 and TRBJ2-7, with TRBD1 identical over 8 bases. This CDR3 spans 16 amino acids. V was clipped by 2 bases and J by 0 bases; unmatched bases: 6. Germline V gives CDR1 MNHNY, CDR2 SVGAGI (reference sequence).

This rearrangement joins TRBV27 to TRBJ2-1; weak D call: TRBD1 (6 bases). V lost 5 bases and J lost 7, with 21 bases in between. Germline values: CDR1 MNHEY, CDR2 SMNVEV (reference sequence). This CDR3 is 16 amino acids long. The CDR3 nucleotides read TGTGCCAGCAGTCCTCCCGGACAGAATACTTTAAATGAGCAGTTCTTC. Translation gives CASSPPGQNTLNEQFF.

V and J are TRBV11-2 and TRBJ2-7, with 11 bases identical to TRBD2. Germline V gene data show CDR1 as SGHAT and CDR2 as FQNNGV. The V and J ends lost 1 base and 0 bases, in that order; junction bases with no gene match: 2. The CDR3 loop spans 16 amino acids. The CDR3 nucleotides are TGTGCCAGCAGCTTAGGACTAGCGGGGAACTCCTACGAGCAGTACTTC. It codes for CASSLGLAGNSYEQYF.

The chain has TRBV5-1 and TRBJ2-1; no clear D gene. There are 12 residues in the CDR3. Germline assignment: CDR1 SGHRS and CDR2 YFSETQ. Trimming stripped 0 bases from V and 10 bases from J, with 8 bases between. The CDR3 loop reads CASSLGTGEQFF. In DNA form, the CDR3 reads TGCGCCAGCAGCTTGGGGACCGGGGAGCAGTTCTTC.

The chain combines TRBV29-1 with TRBJ2-7; 7 positions match TRBD1. This CDR3 comprises 13 residues. V was clipped by 8 bases and J by 1 base; unmatched bases: 8. In germline, CDR1 is SQVTM, CDR2 ANQGSEA. CDR3: CSITQGSSYEQYF. DNA of the CDR3: TGCAGCATAACACAGGGGTCGTCCTACGAGCAGTACTTC.

The chain employs TRBV6-5 and TRBJ2-7; TRBD1 matches at 10 bases. Germline trimming cut 5 bases from V and 7 bases from J; bases unmatched to any gene: 8. Germline V lookup: CDR1 MNHEY, CDR2 SVGAGI. The CDR3 contains 14 residues. The CDR3 reads CASSVRDRGGEQYF. DNA of the CDR3: TGTGCCAGCAGTGTCCGGGACAGGGGTGGAGAGCAGTACTTC.

This rearrangement joins TRBV28 to TRBJ1-2, with 10 bases identical to TRBD1. Germline V gives CDR1 MDHEN, CDR2 SYDVKM. The CDR3 contains 18 residues. The V gene end was trimmed by 3 bases and the J gene end by 5 bases; junction bases not matched to a gene: 15. The CDR3 sequence is CASSFMGQGRPTRYGYTF. For the CDR3, the DNA is TGTGCCAGCAGTTTTATGGGACAGGGGAGGCCTACTAGGTATGGCTACACCTTC.

This chain joins TRBV5-1 and TRBJ2-1, with 10 nucleotides matching TRBD2. The V segment lost 4 bases and the J segment 5 bases; nucleotides outside the gene matches: 9. The CDR3 is 16 amino acids. CDR1 and CDR2 from the germline V gene are SGHRS and YFSETQ. The CDR3 coding sequence is TGCGCCAGCAGCCCACCGGGGACTAGCGTCGACAATGAGCAGTTCTTC. It translates to CASSPPGTSVDNEQFF.

Comment on this clone: The junction departs from the called germline gene at one end, perhaps through a read error. V is TRBV7-7 and J is TRBJ2-5; perhaps D is TRBD1 or TRBD2 (7 bases each). Germline CDR1 SSHAT, CDR2 FNYEAQ (reference sequence). This CDR3 has 13 residues. The CDR3 DNA follows: TGTGCTAGCAGCCCAGGGGGGGGTCAGACCCAGTACTTC. It codes for CASSPGGGQTQYF.

The gene calls are TRBV11-1 and TRBJ1-2; weak D call: TRBD1 (5 bases). V was trimmed by 4 bases and J by 8 bases, leaving 14 bases between them. The CDR3 consists of 13 residues. From germline, CDR1 is SGHAT and CDR2 FQDESV (reference sequence). In nucleotides, the CDR3 is TGTGCCAGCAGCTATGGGACCCGGAGCGGCTACACCTTC. This gives the protein CASSYGTRSGYTF.

By its share, this clone is medium-sized (0.01 to 0.1%). This chain's CDR3 is CASSLVAGSYEQYF. The DNA for the CDR3 is TGCGCCAGCAGCTTGGTGGCAGGATCTTACGAGCAGTACTTC. The V and J genes are TRBV5-1 and TRBJ2-7; D remains unclear. The CDR3 sequence is 14 residues long. The ends were cut back, 0 bases at V and 4 bases at J, with 11 bases in the middle. The germline V gene has CDR1 SGHRS and CDR2 YFSETQ.

This rearrangement joins TRBV5-1 to TRBJ1-4; the D is unclear. Trimming left V 0 bases short and J 8 bases short, with 11 bases between. The CDR3 contains 14 residues. The V gene's germline CDR1 is SGHRS and CDR2 YFSETQ. This CDR3 reads CASSLGRAGEKLFF. Written as DNA, the CDR3 is TGCGCCAGCAGCTTGGGAAGGGCTGGGGAAAAACTGTTTTTT.

This clone was counted a few times. This chain joins TRBV4-1 and TRBJ2-7; TRBD2 agrees at 8 bases. Trimming cost V 1 base and J 2 bases; bases outside gene matches: 4. The length of the CDR3 is 15 residues. CDR1 and CDR2 from the germline V gene are MGHRA and YSYEKL. In DNA form, the CDR3 reads TGCGCCAGCAGCCAAGCATTCGGGAGGGCCTACGAGCAGTACTTC. Its translation: CASSQAFGRAYEQYF.

V usage is TRBV5-1 and J usage is TRBJ1-2, with D uncertain. Germline loops: CDR1 SGHRS, CDR2 YFSETQ. V was cut by 0 bases and J by 6 bases, with 6 bases left in between. The CDR3 sequence is 12 residues long. The CDR3 DNA reads as TGCGCCAGCAGCTTGGACGGGAATGGCTACACCTTC. It codes for CASSLDGNGYTF.

V and J are TRBV7-9 and TRBJ2-1; D not resolved. Trimming took 2 bases from V and 7 from J, leaving 6 bases between them. Germline CDR1 SEHNR, CDR2 FQNEAQ (reference sequence). CDR3 length equals 12 residues. The DNA of the CDR3 is TGTGCCAGCAGCTTAAAGGCTAATGAGCAGTTCTTC. This codes for CASSLKANEQFF.

The chain couples TRBV28 to TRBJ1-3; D unresolved. The CDR3 is 15 amino acids. CDR1 and CDR2 (germline): MDHEN, SYDVKM. With 3 bases removed from V and 4 bases from J, the gap between germline ends came to 13 bases. The CDR3 region is CASSFRGSLGNTIYF. The CDR3 DNA reads TGTGCCAGCAGTTTCCGAGGCAGTCTAGGAAACACCATATATTTT.

J is TRBJ2-1 and V is TRBV9; a weak D match, TRBD1 (6 bases). V lost 3 bases and J lost 10, with 11 bases in between. This CDR3 region has 12 residues. Germline-derived CDR1 and CDR2 are SGDLS and YYNGEE. CDR3 bases: TGTGCCAGCAGCGCGACCGGGACAGAGCAGTTCTTC. It codes for CASSATGTEQFF.